Shown below are 5 T cell receptor beta chains from a single sample sequenced in a study of T cell changes during pregnancy in multiple sclerosis. The method was immunoSEQ multiplex PCR; TCRdb's version includes in-frame clones alone and lacks a portion of them. The sample carries over 85,000 clones, about nine tenths recorded once. Specimen: peripheral blood, collected in the second trimester of pregnancy. These receptors were obtained from a female donor in good health, enrolled as a control in a pregnancy study.

The rearrangement links TRBV7-2 to TRBJ2-3; 12 bases are a match to TRBD2. Germline-derived CDR1 and CDR2 are SGHTA and FQGNSA. V was pared by 4 bases and J by 2 bases, with 7 bases of the junction left unmatched. The CDR3 sequence is 17 residues long. CDR3 nucleotide sequence: TGTGCCAGCAGCTCTCGCCCTAGCGGGGGGGTCACAGATACGCAGTATTTT. Its protein is CASSSRPSGGVTDTQYF.

This rearrangement joins TRBV19 to TRBJ2-2; 11 positions match TRBD1. This CDR3 has 17 residues. CDR1 is LNHDA and CDR2 is SQIVND in the germline V gene (reference sequence). The junction had 12 bases not matched to a gene; V was cut back by 6 bases and J by 6 bases. CDR3: CASRDRRGQGASGELFF. The CDR3 nucleotides are TGTGCCAGTAGAGACCGCCGAGGACAGGGGGCCTCCGGGGAGCTGTTTTTT.

The V call is TRBV7-8, the J call TRBJ2-7; possibly TRBD2 for D (6 bases). The CDR3 loop spans 11 amino acids. Trimming took 5 bases from V and 12 from J, leaving 14 bases between them. The germline V gene encodes CDR1 SGHVS and CDR2 FQNEAQ. The CDR3 is CASSLRLVPYF. CDR3 DNA: TGTGCCAGCAGCCTTCGACTAGTACCGTACTTC.

The genes are TRBV2 and TRBJ2-4; the D gene is possibly TRBD1 (5 bases). Germline loops: CDR1 SNHLY, CDR2 FYNNEI. The CDR3 totals 14 residues. Between the trimmed V and J ends, which lost 3 bases and 0 bases, there was a span of 6 bases. The CDR3 DNA follows: TGTGCCAGCAGTGAGACAGAAGCCAAAAACATTCAGTACTTC. It is translated as CASSETEAKNIQYF.

This chain joins TRBV6-1 and TRBJ2-3; D call uncertain. The germline V gene encodes CDR1 MNHNS and CDR2 SASEGT. V was pared by 4 bases and J by 0 bases, with 8 bases between. The CDR3 runs to 14 residues. The CDR3 loop reads CASSVGPSTDTQYF. In nucleotides, the CDR3 is TGTGCCAGCAGTGTGGGCCCAAGCACAGATACGCAGTATTTT.